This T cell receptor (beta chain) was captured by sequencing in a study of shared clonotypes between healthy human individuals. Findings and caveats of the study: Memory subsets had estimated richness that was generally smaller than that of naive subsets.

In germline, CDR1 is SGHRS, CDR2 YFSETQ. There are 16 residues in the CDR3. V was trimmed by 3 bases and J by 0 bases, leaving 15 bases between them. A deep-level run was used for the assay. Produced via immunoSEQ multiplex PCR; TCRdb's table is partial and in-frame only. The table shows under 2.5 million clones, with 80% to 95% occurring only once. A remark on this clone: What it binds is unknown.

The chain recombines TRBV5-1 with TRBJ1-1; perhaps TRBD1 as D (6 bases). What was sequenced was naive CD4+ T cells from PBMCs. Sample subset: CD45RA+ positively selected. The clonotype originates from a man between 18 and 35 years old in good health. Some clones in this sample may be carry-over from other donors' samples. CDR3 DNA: TGCGCCAGCAGCTGGGGCCGGACAGCGATGAACACTGAAGCTTTCTTT. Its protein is CASSWGRTAMNTEAFF.